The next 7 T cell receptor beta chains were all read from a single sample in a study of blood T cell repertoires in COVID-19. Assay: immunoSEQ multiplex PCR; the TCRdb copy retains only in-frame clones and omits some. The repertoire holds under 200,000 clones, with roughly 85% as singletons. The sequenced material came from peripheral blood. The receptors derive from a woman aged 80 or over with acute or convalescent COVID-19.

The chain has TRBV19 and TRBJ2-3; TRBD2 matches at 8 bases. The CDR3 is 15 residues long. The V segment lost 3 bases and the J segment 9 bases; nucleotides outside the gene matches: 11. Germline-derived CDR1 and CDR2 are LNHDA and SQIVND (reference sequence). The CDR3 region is CASSIGTSTSETQYF. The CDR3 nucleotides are TGTGCCAGTAGTATCGGGACTAGTACGTCGGAAACGCAGTATTTT.

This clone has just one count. The CDR3: CASSPIQGTEGYTF. The CDR3 DNA is TGTGCCAGCTCACCAATACAGGGTACTGAGGGCTACACCTTC. The chain joins TRBV18 to TRBJ1-2; maybe TRBD1 (6 bases). This CDR3 contains 14 residues. V lost 2 bases to trimming and J lost 8 bases, with 15 bases between them. Germline loops: CDR1 KGHSH, CDR2 LQKENI. Supplemented by reference TRBV18 and TRBJ1-2, the full variable domain reads NAGVMQNPRHLVRRRGQEARLRCSPMKGHSHVYWYRQLPEEGLKFMVYLQKENIIDESGMPKERFSAEFPKEGPSILRIQQVVRGDSAAYFCASSPIQGTEGYTFGSGTRLTVV.

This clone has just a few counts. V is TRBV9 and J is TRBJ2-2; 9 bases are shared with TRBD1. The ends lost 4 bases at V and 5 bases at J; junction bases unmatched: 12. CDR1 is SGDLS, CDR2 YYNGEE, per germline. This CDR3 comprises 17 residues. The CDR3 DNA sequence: TGTGCCAGCAGCCCCCGGACAGGGGTTTTGCGGACCGGGGAGCTGTTTTTT. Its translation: CASSPRTGVLRTGELFF.

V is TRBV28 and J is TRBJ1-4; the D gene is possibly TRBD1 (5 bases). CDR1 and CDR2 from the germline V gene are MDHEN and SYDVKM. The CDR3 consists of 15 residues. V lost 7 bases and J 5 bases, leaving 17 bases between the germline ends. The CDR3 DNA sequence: TGTGCCAGCACCCAACCGGGGGACCTAAATGAAAAACTGTTTTTT. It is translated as CASTQPGDLNEKLFF.

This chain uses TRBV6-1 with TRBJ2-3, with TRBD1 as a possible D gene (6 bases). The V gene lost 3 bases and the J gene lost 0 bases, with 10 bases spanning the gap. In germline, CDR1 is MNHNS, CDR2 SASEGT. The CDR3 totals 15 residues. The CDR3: CASSEDRVSTDTQYF. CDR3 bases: TGTGCCAGCAGTGAGGACAGAGTGAGCACAGATACGCAGTATTTT.

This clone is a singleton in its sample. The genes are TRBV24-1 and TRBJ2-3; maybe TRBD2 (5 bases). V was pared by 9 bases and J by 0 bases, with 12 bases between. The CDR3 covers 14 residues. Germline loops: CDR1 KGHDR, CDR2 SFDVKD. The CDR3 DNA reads TGTGCCACCTCTGACGGGATTAGCACAGATACGCAGTATTTT. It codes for CATSDGISTDTQYF.

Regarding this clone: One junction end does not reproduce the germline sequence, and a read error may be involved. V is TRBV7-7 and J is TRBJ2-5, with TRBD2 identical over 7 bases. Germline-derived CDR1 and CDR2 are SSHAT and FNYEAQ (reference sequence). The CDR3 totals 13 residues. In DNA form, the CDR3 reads TGTGCTAGCAGCGTAACCGGGACTACCTCCCCCGACTTC. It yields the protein CASSVTGTTSPDF.